A single sample gave rise to the 21 T cell receptor beta chains below, sequenced in a study of blood T cell repertoires in COVID-19. TCRdb's copy holds only in-frame clones and misses some; the assay was immunoSEQ multiplex PCR. Among about 69,000 clones, approximately 86% were seen once, and the ten largest hold 16%. Sequenced: peripheral blood. The receptors shown here come from a man aged 35 to 55 with COVID-19, enrolled during active disease.

This rearrangement joins TRBV6-5 to TRBJ1-6; 9 nucleotides align to TRBD1. CDR3 length: 16 amino acids. The V segment lost 1 base and the J segment 7 bases; nucleotides outside the gene matches: 5. The germline V gene has CDR1 MNHEY and CDR2 SVGAGI. In DNA form, the CDR3 reads TGTGCCAGCAGTTACTTCTCGGGACAGGGAAATTCACCCCTCCACTTT. Its protein product is CASSYFSGQGNSPLHF.

V usage is TRBV27 and J usage is TRBJ2-5, with 10 bases matching TRBD2. J was trimmed by 10 bases and V by 0 bases; bases with no gene match: 8. This CDR3 comprises 15 residues. Germline CDR1 is MNHEY and CDR2 is SMNVEV (reference sequence). CDR3 bases: TGTGCCAGCAGTTTATCGAAGGGGACTAGCGAGGACCAGTACTTC. Translation gives CASSLSKGTSEDQYF.

This chain joins TRBV24-1 and TRBJ1-5, with D hard to call. Germline V gives CDR1 KGHDR, CDR2 SFDVKD. The CDR3 is 15 residues long. The germline V and J ends were trimmed by 4 bases and 5 bases, with 14 bases remaining between them. The CDR3 sequence is CATSDRSEGYQPQHF. The CDR3 nucleotides read TGTGCCACCAGTGACCGAAGCGAGGGATATCAGCCCCAGCATTTT.

This sequence joins TRBV5-4 and TRBJ2-1; 11 positions agree with TRBD2. There are 15 residues in the CDR3. V lost 4 bases to trimming and J lost 5 bases; unmatched junction nucleotides: 5. Germline lookup yields CDR1 SGHNT and CDR2 YYREEE (reference sequence). CDR3 region: CASSRGLAADNEQFF. The CDR3 DNA follows: TGTGCCAGCAGCCGGGGACTAGCGGCAGACAATGAGCAGTTCTTC.

The rearrangement joins TRBV27 to TRBJ2-1, with 7 bases aligning to TRBD1. The CDR3 extends over 14 amino acids. The V and J ends lost 5 bases and 7 bases, in that order; junction bases with no gene match: 8. Germline lookup yields CDR1 MNHEY and CDR2 SMNVEV (reference sequence). The CDR3 loop is CASSPLTGENEQFF. CDR3 bases: TGTGCCAGCAGTCCACTTACAGGGGAAAATGAGCAGTTCTTC.

This clone was seen just once. Sequence at one end of the junction differs from germline and may be a read error. The chain combines TRBV9 with TRBJ1-1, with D perhaps TRBD1 (5 bases). This CDR3 comprises 14 residues. Looked up from germline, CDR1 is SGDLS and CDR2 is YYNGEE. For the CDR3, the DNA is TGTGCCAGCAGCGTAGGTGGGGGGAGGACTGAAGCGTTCTTT. It codes for CASSVGGGRTEAFF.

The chain has TRBV7-3 and TRBJ2-7; TRBD1 might be the D (6 bases). Germline values: CDR1 SGHTA, CDR2 FQGTGA. This CDR3 has 13 residues. Trimming pared 2 bases from V and 6 bases from J, leaving 11 bases between. The CDR3 nucleotides are TGTGCCAGCAGCTTATCACAGGGACGCGAGCAGTACTTC. It specifies CASSLSQGREQYF.

The rearrangement joins TRBV6-4 to TRBJ2-3; TRBD1 might be the D (8 bases). Germline V gene data show CDR1 as MRHNA and CDR2 as SNTAGT. Trimming shortened V by 5 bases and J by 4 bases, and 13 bases separated the two germline ends. The CDR3 length is 14 residues. DNA for the CDR3: TGTGCCAGCAGTTGGACAGGGAGGGCAGATACGCAGTATTTT. This codes for CASSWTGRADTQYF.

The genes are TRBV3-1 (or the pseudogene TRBV3-2) and TRBJ1-2; 8 bases are shared with TRBD1. The CDR3 sequence is 17 residues long. Germline V CDR1 and CDR2: LGHDT, YNNKEL (reference sequence). V gave up 0 bases and J gave up 2 bases; unmatched junction bases: 8. The CDR3 spells CASSQEWTGKGNYGYTF. The DNA of the CDR3 is TGTGCCAGCAGCCAAGAATGGACAGGGAAAGGGAACTATGGCTACACCTTC.

The rearrangement links TRBV5-1 to TRBJ2-7; D is perhaps TRBD1 (5 bases). The CDR3 totals 15 residues. CDR1 and CDR2 from the germline V gene are SGHRS and YFSETQ. The V gene lost 0 bases and the J gene lost 7 bases, with 17 bases spanning the gap. CDR3 residues: CASSLATDTGEEQYF. The CDR3 bases are TGCGCCAGCAGCTTGGCCACGGACACAGGAGAGGAGCAGTACTTC.

This clone was counted a single time. The chain uses TRBV18 and TRBJ2-1; D may be TRBD2 (6 bases). The V gene's germline CDR1 is KGHSH and CDR2 LQKENI. V was pared by 2 bases and J by 9 bases, with 8 bases between. The CDR3 spans 12 residues. This CDR3 is CASSPGRSEQFF. The CDR3 DNA follows: TGTGCCAGCTCACCAGGGAGGTCTGAGCAGTTCTTC.

This clone was seen a single time. This chain uses TRBV18 with TRBJ2-3; 11 bases line up with TRBD2. Germline V gene data show CDR1 as KGHSH and CDR2 as LQKENI. The CDR3 runs 14 residues. V lost 8 bases to trimming and J lost 1 base; unmatched junction nucleotides: 2. CDR3 sequence reads: CASKTSGGTDTQYF. As DNA, the CDR3 is TGTGCCAGCAAGACTAGCGGGGGCACAGATACGCAGTATTTT.

The sample holds one count of this clone. The DNA of the CDR3 is TGTGCCAGCAGCTCACAGGGGGGTAAAAATGAAAAACTGTTTTTT. It translates to CASSSQGGKNEKLFF. The V call is TRBV11-2, the J call TRBJ1-4, with 8 bases lining up with TRBD1. The CDR3 is made up of 15 amino acids. Trimming removed 4 bases from V and 5 bases from J; junction bases left unmatched: 6. Germline assignment: CDR1 SGHAT and CDR2 FQNNGV.

The V and J genes are TRBV18 and TRBJ2-1; D is possibly TRBD1 (5 bases). Germline loops: CDR1 KGHSH, CDR2 LQKENI. There are 14 residues in the CDR3. V lost 6 bases and J lost 2, with 11 bases in between. The CDR3 loop is CASSETEAYNEQFF. As DNA, the CDR3 is TGTGCCAGCTCCGAGACAGAGGCCTACAATGAGCAGTTCTTC.

The chain links TRBV4-2 to TRBJ2-2; 8 bases match TRBD2. The CDR3 is 17 residues long. V dropped 0 bases and J dropped 5; count of bases not matched to a gene: 8. Germline V lookup: CDR1 LGHNA, CDR2 YNFKEQ. The DNA for the CDR3 is TGTGCCAGCAGCCAAGATCAGTACGGGGGGGATACCGGGGAGCTGTTTTTT. Its protein product is CASSQDQYGGDTGELFF.

This clone was counted once. The chain uses TRBV27 and TRBJ2-1; 11 nucleotides match TRBD2. Germline V CDR1 and CDR2: MNHEY, SMNVEV (reference sequence). The CDR3 covers 17 residues. V shed 4 bases and J 7 bases; nucleotides not matched to a gene: 12. This CDR3 is CASSSPTRLAGRNEQFF. The CDR3 DNA sequence: TGTGCCAGCAGTTCCCCCACTCGACTAGCGGGGAGGAATGAGCAGTTCTTC.

This chain links TRBV6-4 with TRBJ1-2; D is undetermined. In germline, CDR1 is MRHNA, CDR2 SNTAGT. Trimming removed 3 bases at V and 8 bases at J, with 13 bases between. The CDR3 has 13 residues. CDR3 amino acids: CASSETAGSGYTF. The CDR3 nucleotides are TGTGCCAGCAGTGAAACAGCTGGAAGCGGCTACACCTTC.

The chain is built from TRBV7-9 and TRBJ2-7; TRBD1 matches 7 bases. The CDR3 has 13 amino acids. V trimming: 3 bases; J trimming: 5 bases; junction bases outside the gene matches: 4. Germline V gene lookup returns CDR1 SEHNR and CDR2 FQNEAQ (reference sequence). The CDR3 protein is CASSLKGGNEQYF. CDR3 DNA: TGTGCCAGCAGCTTGAAAGGGGGCAACGAGCAGTACTTC.

The chain is built from TRBV20-1 and TRBJ2-1; 7 bases match TRBD2. CDR1 and CDR2 from the germline V gene are DFQATT and SNEGSKA (reference sequence). CDR3 length: 18 residues. V gave up 3 bases and J gave up 2 bases; unmatched junction bases: 16. The CDR3 reads CSASFIQPGTMTYNEQFF. As DNA, the CDR3 is TGCAGTGCTAGTTTCATACAACCGGGGACTATGACCTACAATGAGCAGTTCTTC.

The chain is built from TRBV18 and TRBJ2-5; no clear D gene. CDR3 size: 14 residues. Trimming took 3 bases from V and 5 from J, leaving 13 bases between them. Germline V gene data show CDR1 as KGHSH and CDR2 as LQKENI. CDR3: CASSPRGAEETQYF. CDR3 bases: TGTGCCAGCTCACCTCGCGGCGCAGAGGAGACCCAGTACTTC.

This sequence joins TRBV28 and TRBJ2-3; maybe TRBD2 (6 bases). CDR1 and CDR2 (germline): MDHEN, SYDVKM. V dropped 5 bases and J dropped 6 bases, with 18 bases sitting between them. This CDR3 is built from 15 residues. Here the CDR3 reads CASSRQSPGDDTQYF. The CDR3 DNA sequence: TGTGCCAGCAGTCGCCAGTCACCGGGGGATGATACGCAGTATTTT.